The clone carrying this T cell receptor beta chain was detected only once. Trimming pared 3 bases from V and 2 bases from J, leaving 10 bases between. There are 14 residues in the CDR3. Germline lookup yields CDR1 MDHEN and CDR2 SYDVKM. This specimen belongs to a study of Ad26.COV2.S vaccination and SARS-CoV-2 variants. Treatment described: some 20 received Ad26.COV2.S at low or high dose, single or two shots; several received placebo; per-sample allocation not given. Each sample was drawn 63 days after the first injection (of vaccine or placebo). Libraries were prepared by immunoSEQ multiplex PCR; TCRdb keeps only in-frame clonotypes and omits some of them. The repertoire includes about 400,000 clones, approximately 90% of them detected once, and around 2% sits in the top ten.

The TCR comes from a person aged 18-65 years who received the Ad26.COV2.S COVID-19 vaccine or a placebo. The J gene is TRBJ1-2, the V gene TRBV28; weak D call: TRBD1 (5 bases). The material sequenced was peripheral blood, taken in a trial of Ad26.COV2.S vaccine versus placebo. DNA for the CDR3: TGTGCCAGCAGTTTGGGGGGACGGAACTATGGCTACACCTTC. It encodes CASSLGGRNYGYTF.